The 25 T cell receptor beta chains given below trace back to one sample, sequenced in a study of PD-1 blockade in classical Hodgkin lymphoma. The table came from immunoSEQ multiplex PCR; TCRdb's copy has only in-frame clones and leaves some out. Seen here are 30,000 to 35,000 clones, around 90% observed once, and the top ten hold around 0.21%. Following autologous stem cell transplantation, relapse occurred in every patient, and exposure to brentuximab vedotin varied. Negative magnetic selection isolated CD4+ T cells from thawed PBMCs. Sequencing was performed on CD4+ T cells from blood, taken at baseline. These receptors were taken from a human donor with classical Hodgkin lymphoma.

The CDR3 nucleotides read TGTGCCAGCAGTCCTCGGACAGGGGCAGGCTACGAGCAGTACTTC. This codes for CASSPRTGAGYEQYF. The chain couples TRBV27 to TRBJ2-7; 9 bases agree with TRBD1. The germline V gene encodes CDR1 MNHEY and CDR2 SMNVEV (reference sequence). The trim removed 5 bases at V and 3 bases at J, leaving 8 bases unmatched. The CDR3 runs to 15 residues.

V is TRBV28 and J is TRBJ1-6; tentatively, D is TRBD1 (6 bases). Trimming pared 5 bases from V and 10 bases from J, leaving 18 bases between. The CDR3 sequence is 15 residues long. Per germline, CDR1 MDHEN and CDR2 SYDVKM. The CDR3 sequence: CASSPLQGKWSPLHF. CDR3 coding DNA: TGTGCCAGCAGTCCTTTACAGGGTAAATGGTCACCCCTCCACTTT.

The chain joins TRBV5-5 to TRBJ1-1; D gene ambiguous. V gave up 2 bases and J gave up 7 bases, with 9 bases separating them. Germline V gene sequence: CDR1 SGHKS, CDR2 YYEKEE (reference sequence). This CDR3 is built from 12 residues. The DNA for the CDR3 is TGTGCCAGCAGCTTAACCTCACTTGAAGCTTTCTTT. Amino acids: CASSLTSLEAFF.

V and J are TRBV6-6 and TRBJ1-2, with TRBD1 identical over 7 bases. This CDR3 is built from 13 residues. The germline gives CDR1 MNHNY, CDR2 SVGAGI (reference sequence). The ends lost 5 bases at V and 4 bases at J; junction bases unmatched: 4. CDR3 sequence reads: CASSPTGSYGYTF. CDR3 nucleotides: TGTGCCAGCAGTCCGACAGGGAGCTATGGCTACACCTTC.

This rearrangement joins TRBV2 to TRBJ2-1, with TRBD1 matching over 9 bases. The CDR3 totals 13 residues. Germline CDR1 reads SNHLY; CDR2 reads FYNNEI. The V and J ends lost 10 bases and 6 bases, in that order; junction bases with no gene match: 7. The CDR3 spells CATEGQGSNEQFF. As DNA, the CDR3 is TGTGCCACCGAGGGACAGGGCTCCAATGAGCAGTTCTTC.

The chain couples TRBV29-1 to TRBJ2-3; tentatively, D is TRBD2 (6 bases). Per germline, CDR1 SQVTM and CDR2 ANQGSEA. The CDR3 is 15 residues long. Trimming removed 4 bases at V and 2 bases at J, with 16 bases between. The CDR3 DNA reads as TGCAGCGTTGGTCTCTCGGGGGTACTCACAGATACGCAGTATTTT. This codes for CSVGLSGVLTDTQYF.

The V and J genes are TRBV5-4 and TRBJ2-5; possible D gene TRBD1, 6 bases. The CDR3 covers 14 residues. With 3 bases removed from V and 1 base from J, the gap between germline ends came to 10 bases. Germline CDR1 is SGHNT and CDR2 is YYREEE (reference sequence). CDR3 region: CASSSPTGQETQYF. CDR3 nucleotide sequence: TGTGCCAGCAGCTCGCCGACAGGCCAAGAGACCCAGTACTTC.

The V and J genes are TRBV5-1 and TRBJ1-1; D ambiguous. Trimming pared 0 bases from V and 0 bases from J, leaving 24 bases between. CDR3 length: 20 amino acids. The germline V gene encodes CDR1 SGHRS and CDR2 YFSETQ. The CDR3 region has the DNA TGCGCCAGCAGCTTGGTACTAGGACCTTACCCCGGAGGCATGAACACTGAAGCTTTCTTT. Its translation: CASSLVLGPYPGGMNTEAFF. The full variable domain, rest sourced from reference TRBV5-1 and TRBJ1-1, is KAGVTQTPRYLIKTRGQQVTLSCSPISGHRSVSWYQQTPGQGLQFLFEYFSETQRNKGNFPGRFSGRQFSNSRSEMNVSTLELGDSALYLCASSLVLGPYPGGMNTEAFFGQGTRLTVV.

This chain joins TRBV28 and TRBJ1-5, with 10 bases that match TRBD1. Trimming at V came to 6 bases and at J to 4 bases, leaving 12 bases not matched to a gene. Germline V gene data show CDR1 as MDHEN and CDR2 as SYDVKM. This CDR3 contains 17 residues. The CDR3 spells CASRAGTGVLSNQPQHF. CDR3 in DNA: TGTGCCAGCAGGGCCGGGACAGGGGTTTTAAGTAATCAGCCCCAGCATTTT.

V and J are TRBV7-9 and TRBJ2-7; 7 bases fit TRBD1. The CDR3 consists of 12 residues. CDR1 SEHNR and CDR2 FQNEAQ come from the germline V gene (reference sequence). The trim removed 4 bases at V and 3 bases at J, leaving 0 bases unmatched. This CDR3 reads CASSWDSYEQYF. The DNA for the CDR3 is TGTGCCAGCAGCTGGGACAGCTACGAGCAGTACTTC.

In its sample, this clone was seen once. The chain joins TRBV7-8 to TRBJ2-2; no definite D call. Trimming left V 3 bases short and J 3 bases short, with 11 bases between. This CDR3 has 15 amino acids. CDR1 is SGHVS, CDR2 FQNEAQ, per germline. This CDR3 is CASSFFSVDTGELFF. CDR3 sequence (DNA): TGTGCCAGCAGCTTCTTTTCCGTTGACACCGGGGAGCTGTTTTTT. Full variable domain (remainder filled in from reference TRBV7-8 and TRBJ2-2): GAGVSQSPRYKVAKRGQDVALRCDPISGHVSLFWYQQALGQGPEFLTYFQNEAQLDKSGLPSDRFFAERPEGSVSTLKIQRTQQEDSAVYLCASSFFSVDTGELFFGEGSRLTVL.

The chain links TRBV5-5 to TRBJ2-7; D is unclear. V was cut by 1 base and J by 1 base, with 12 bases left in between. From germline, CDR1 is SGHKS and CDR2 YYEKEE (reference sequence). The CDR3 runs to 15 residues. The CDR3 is CASSLRAGPSYEQYF. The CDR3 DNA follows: TGTGCCAGCAGCTTGAGGGCAGGTCCGTCCTACGAGCAGTACTTC.

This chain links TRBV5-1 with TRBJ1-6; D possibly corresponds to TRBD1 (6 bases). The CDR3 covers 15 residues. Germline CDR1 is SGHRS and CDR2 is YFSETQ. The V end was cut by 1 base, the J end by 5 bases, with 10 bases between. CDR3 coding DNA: TGCGCCAGCAGCTTGCACCAGGGGAATAATTCACCCCTCCACTTT. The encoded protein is CASSLHQGNNSPLHF.

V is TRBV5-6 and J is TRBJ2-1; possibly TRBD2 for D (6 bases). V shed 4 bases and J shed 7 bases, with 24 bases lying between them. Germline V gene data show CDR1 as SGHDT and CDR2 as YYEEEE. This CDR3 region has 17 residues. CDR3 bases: TGTGCCAGCAGCCCAAACCGTCTAAGGCGGGGCCGGAATGAGCAGTTCTTC. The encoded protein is CASSPNRLRRGRNEQFF. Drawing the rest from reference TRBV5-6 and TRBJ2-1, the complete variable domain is DAGVTQSPTHLIKTRGQQVTLRCSPKSGHDTVSWYQQALGQGPQFIFQYYEEEERQRGNFPDRFSGHQFPNYSSELNVNALLLGDSALYLCASSPNRLRRGRNEQFFGPGTRLTVL.

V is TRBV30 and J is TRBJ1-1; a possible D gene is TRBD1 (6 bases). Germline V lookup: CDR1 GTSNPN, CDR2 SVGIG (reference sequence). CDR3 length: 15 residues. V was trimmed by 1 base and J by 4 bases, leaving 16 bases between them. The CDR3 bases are TGTGCCTGGAGTGGATTCGGGGGCGCGGGCACTGAAGCTTTCTTT. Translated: CAWSGFGGAGTEAFF.

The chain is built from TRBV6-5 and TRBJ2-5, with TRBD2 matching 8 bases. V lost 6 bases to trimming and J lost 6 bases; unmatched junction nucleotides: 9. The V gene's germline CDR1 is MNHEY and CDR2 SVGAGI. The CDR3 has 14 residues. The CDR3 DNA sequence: TGTGCCAGCAGCCCCGGGAGGGCCGGGAAGACCCAGTACTTC. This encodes CASSPGRAGKTQYF.

The CDR3 sequence is CATSWGAVTGELFF. The DNA of the CDR3 is TGTGCCACCTCCTGGGGGGCCGTGACCGGGGAGCTGTTTTTT. The chain recombines TRBV15 with TRBJ2-2, with D perhaps matching TRBD1 or TRBD2 (6 bases each). The CDR3 has 14 amino acids. V gave up 8 bases and J gave up 5 bases, with 15 bases separating them. CDR1 and CDR2 (germline): LNHNV, YYDKDF (reference sequence). Full variable domain (rest looked up from reference TRBV15 and TRBJ2-2): DAMVIQNPRYQVTQFGKPVTLSCSQTLNHNVMYWYQQKSSQAPKLLFHYYDKDFNNEADTPDNFQSRRPNTSFCFLDIRSPGLGDTAMYLCATSWGAVTGELFFGEGSRLTVL.

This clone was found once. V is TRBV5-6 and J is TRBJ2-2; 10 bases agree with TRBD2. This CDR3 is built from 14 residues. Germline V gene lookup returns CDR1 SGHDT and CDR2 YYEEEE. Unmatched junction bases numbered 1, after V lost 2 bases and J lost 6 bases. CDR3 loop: CASSLLAGPGELFF. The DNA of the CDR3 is TGTGCCAGCAGCTTACTAGCGGGACCCGGGGAGCTGTTTTTT.

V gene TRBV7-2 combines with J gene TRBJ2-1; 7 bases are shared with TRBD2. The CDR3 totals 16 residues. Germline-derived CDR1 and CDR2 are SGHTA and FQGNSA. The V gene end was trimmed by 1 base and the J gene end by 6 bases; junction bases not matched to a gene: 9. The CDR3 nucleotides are TGTGCCAGCAGCTTAGTAGGGTGGGAGGGACGCAATGAGCAGTTCTTC. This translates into CASSLVGWEGRNEQFF. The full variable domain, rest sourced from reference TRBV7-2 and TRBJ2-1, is GAGVSQSPSNKVTEKGKDVELRCDPISGHTALYWYRQSLGQGLEFLIYFQGNSAPDKSGLPSDRFSAERTGGSVSTLTIQRTQQEDSAVYLCASSLVGWEGRNEQFFGPGTRLTVL.

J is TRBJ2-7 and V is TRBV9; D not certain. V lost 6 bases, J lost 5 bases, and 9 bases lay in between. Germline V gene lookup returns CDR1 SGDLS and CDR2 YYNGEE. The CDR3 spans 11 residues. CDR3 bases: TGTGCCAGCACCTTAGACCACGAGCAGTACTTC. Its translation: CASTLDHEQYF.

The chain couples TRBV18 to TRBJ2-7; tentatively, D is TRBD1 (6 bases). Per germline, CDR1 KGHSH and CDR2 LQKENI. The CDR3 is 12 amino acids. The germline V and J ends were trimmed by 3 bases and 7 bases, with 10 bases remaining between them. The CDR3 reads CASSPGALEQYF. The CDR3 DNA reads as TGTGCCAGCTCACCGGGGGCGCTTGAGCAGTACTTC.

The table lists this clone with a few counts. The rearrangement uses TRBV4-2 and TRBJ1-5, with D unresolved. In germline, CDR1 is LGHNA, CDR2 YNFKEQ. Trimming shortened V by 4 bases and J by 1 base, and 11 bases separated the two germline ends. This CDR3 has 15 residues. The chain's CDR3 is CASSPYWESNQPQHF. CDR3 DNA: TGTGCCAGCAGCCCCTACTGGGAAAGCAATCAGCCCCAGCATTTT.

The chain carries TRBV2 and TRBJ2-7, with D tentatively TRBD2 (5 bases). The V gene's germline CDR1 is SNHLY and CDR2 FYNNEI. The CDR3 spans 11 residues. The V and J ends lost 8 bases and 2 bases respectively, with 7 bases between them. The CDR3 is CASEEAYEQYF. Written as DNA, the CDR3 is TGTGCCAGCGAGGAGGCCTACGAGCAGTACTTC.

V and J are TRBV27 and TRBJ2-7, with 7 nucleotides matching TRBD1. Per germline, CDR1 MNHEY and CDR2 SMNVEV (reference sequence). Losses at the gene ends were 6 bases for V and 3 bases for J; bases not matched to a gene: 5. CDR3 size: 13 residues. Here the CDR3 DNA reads TGTGCCAGCAGCTTAACAGGGGACTACGAGCAGTACTTC. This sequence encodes CASSLTGDYEQYF.

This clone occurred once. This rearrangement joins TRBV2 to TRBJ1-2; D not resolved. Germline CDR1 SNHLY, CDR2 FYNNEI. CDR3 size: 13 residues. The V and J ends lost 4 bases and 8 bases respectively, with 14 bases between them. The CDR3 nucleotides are TGTGCCAGCAGTGTATATGAGTTTGGCGGCTACACCTTC. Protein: CASSVYEFGGYTF.